One and the same sample provided the 12 T cell receptor beta chains below, sequenced in a study of blood T cell repertoires in COVID-19. Measured with immunoSEQ multiplex PCR; TCRdb has only the in-frame clones, and not every one. The sample lists under 300,000 clones, about 80% occurring once. Input material: PBMCs or T cells enriched from blood (not recorded which). These receptors were taken from a man aged 45-65 years who had recovered from COVID-19.

CDR3 sequence (DNA): TGTGCTAGTGGTTTGGTCCCTGTGGAGAGGGCGATATCCTACGAGCAGTACTTC. Its protein product is CASGLVPVERAISYEQYF. This chain uses TRBV12-5 with TRBJ2-7, with D possibly TRBD2 on 5 matching bases. From germline, CDR1 is LGHNT and CDR2 FRNRAP. The CDR3 length is 18 residues. Trimming pared 0 bases from V and 1 base from J, leaving 19 bases between.

The chain joins TRBV5-4 to TRBJ1-1; possibly TRBD1 for D (5 bases). With 0 bases removed from V and 2 bases from J, the gap between germline ends came to 8 bases. Germline lookup yields CDR1 SGHNT and CDR2 YYREEE (reference sequence). The CDR3 totals 14 residues. As DNA, the CDR3 is TGTGCCAGCAGCTTGGGACAGCCAAACACTGAAGCTTTCTTT. It codes for CASSLGQPNTEAFF. The complete variable domain, with remaining parts taken from reference TRBV5-4 and TRBJ1-1, reads ETGVTQSPTHLIKTRGQQVTLRCSSQSGHNTVSWYQQALGQGPQFIFQYYREEENGRGNFPPRFSGLQFPNYSSELNVNALELDDSALYLCASSLGQPNTEAFFGQGTRLTVV.

V and J are TRBV2 and TRBJ2-7; the D is unclear. The V gene's germline CDR1 is SNHLY and CDR2 FYNNEI. Trimming removed 2 bases at V and 3 bases at J, with 5 bases between. The CDR3 length is 12 residues. The CDR3: CASSEIDYEQYF. The CDR3 DNA follows: TGTGCCAGCAGTGAAATAGACTACGAGCAGTACTTC.

The CDR3 DNA reads TGTGCCAGCAGTTACTCGGAGCGGGGGTACGAGCAGTACTTC. Protein: CASSYSERGYEQYF. This chain joins TRBV6-2 or TRBV6-3 and TRBJ2-7; TRBD2 matches at 8 bases. CDR1 and CDR2 from the germline V gene are MNHEY and SVGEGT. This CDR3 comprises 14 residues. V trimming: 0 bases; J trimming: 4 bases; junction bases outside the gene matches: 2.

Only one count was recorded for this clone. The CDR3 sequence is CSARQGVEQFF. In DNA form, the CDR3 reads TGCAGTGCTCGTCAGGGGGTTGAGCAGTTCTTC. The chain recombines TRBV20-1 with TRBJ2-1, with TRBD1 matching over 7 bases. The V gene end was trimmed by 5 bases and the J gene end by 9 bases; junction bases not matched to a gene: 4. The germline V gene has CDR1 DFQATT and CDR2 SNEGSKA (reference sequence). The CDR3 is made up of 11 amino acids.

V is TRBV19 and J is TRBJ2-2; a possible D gene is TRBD2 (5 bases). CDR1 and CDR2 from the germline V gene are LNHDA and SQIVND (reference sequence). V lost 9 bases and J 2 bases, leaving 10 bases between the germline ends. The CDR3 runs to 13 residues. The CDR3 DNA reads TGTGCCAGCGCTCCGGGAAACACCGGGGAGCTGTTTTTT. Its protein product is CASAPGNTGELFF.

The table lists this clone with a few counts. This chain connects TRBV4-1 to TRBJ2-5; TRBD2 agrees at 10 bases. The V gene end was trimmed by 5 bases and the J gene end by 4 bases; junction bases not matched to a gene: 13. Germline V gene data show CDR1 as MGHRA and CDR2 as YSYEKL. There are 17 residues in the CDR3. The CDR3 region is CASSSFGVAGGGETQYF. The CDR3 nucleotides read TGCGCCAGCAGCTCCTTCGGGGTAGCGGGGGGTGGAGAGACCCAGTACTTC.

The genes are TRBV19 and TRBJ1-6; no clear D gene. Per the germline V gene, CDR1 is LNHDA and CDR2 is SQIVND (reference sequence). V was pared by 9 bases and J by 0 bases, with 9 bases between. This CDR3 region has 14 residues. The CDR3 sequence: CASSLSSYNSPLHF. In DNA form, the CDR3 reads TGTGCCAGCTCGTTGAGCTCCTATAATTCACCCCTCCACTTT.

This chain uses TRBV28 with TRBJ1-2; tentatively, D is TRBD1 (5 bases). Trimming removed 7 bases from V and 7 bases from J, with 19 bases in between. Looked up from germline, CDR1 is MDHEN and CDR2 is SYDVKM. The CDR3 totals 14 residues. CDR3 in amino acids: CASILGAGYGGYTF. The CDR3 bases are TGTGCCAGCATCCTTGGGGCAGGCTATGGTGGCTACACCTTC.

J is TRBJ2-3 and V is TRBV5-1, with D perhaps matching TRBD1 (6 bases). V was trimmed by 7 bases and J by 2 bases, leaving 17 bases between them. Germline CDR1 reads SGHRS; CDR2 reads YFSETQ. The length of the CDR3 is 15 residues. The CDR3 is CASGISGAATDTQYF. CDR3 in DNA: TGCGCCAGCGGAATTTCAGGGGCCGCCACAGATACGCAGTATTTT.

The chain couples TRBV4-1 to TRBJ2-7; D may be TRBD1 (6 bases). Germline-derived CDR1 and CDR2 are MGHRA and YSYEKL. The V end lost 3 bases, the J end lost 7 bases, and 13 bases lay between the germline ends. CDR3 length: 13 residues. The CDR3 DNA reads as TGCGCCAGCAGCCAGCTCAGGGGAGATGAGCAGTACTTC. This translates into CASSQLRGDEQYF.

The chain employs TRBV19 and TRBJ1-5, with D perhaps TRBD1 (5 bases). This CDR3 is 16 amino acids long. Trimming left V 5 bases short and J 5 bases short, with 19 bases between. Per germline, CDR1 LNHDA and CDR2 SQIVND (reference sequence). This CDR3 is CASSSGLLYSDQPQHF. CDR3 coding DNA: TGTGCCAGTAGTTCGGGACTACTCTATTCCGATCAGCCCCAGCATTTT. Supplemented by reference TRBV19 and TRBJ1-5, the full variable domain reads DGGITQSPKYLFRKEGQNVTLSCEQNLNHDAMYWYRQDPGQGLRLIYYSQIVNDFQKGDIAEGYSVSREKKESFPLTVTSAQKNPTAFYLCASSSGLLYSDQPQHFGDGTRLSIL.